The present T cell receptor (beta chain) was sequenced within a study of blood T cells in healthy people across ages. Overall study context: In model experiments, template switching was able to capture about one barcoded beta molecule for every two T cells that were present. The study, taken as a whole, reports: Calculation of diversity from one million T cells yielded estimates considered to be underestimates.

The germline gives CDR1 SGHRS, CDR2 YFSETQ. Trimming pared 4 bases from V and 11 bases from J, leaving 15 bases between. The CDR3 has 12 amino acids. Samples had at least 7 million PBMCs isolated from them. Comment on this clonotype: Its antigen remains unidentified. A much larger clone differs from this one at a single base, so this may be a read error.

It was with a sample-barcoded 5' primer and a J-beta primer mix that a second PCR of roughly 6 to 12 cycles was run. Each cDNA molecule was tagged by a template-switch adaptor with 12 random nucleotides. From the 5' RACE reads, TCRdb called clonotypes with MiXCR, one entry per CDR3 protein. The sample gives 630,000 or so distinct CDR3 sequences, roughly 32% of which show up once; approximately 15% is in the top ten. Specimen: blood. The genes are TRBV5-1 and TRBJ2-5; TRBD2 is a possible D gene (5 bases). The sequence derives from a woman older than 75 in good health. CDR3 nucleotides: TGCGCCAGCAGCCCAAGCGGCAATGAGCAGTACTTC. Its translation: CASSPSGNEQYF.